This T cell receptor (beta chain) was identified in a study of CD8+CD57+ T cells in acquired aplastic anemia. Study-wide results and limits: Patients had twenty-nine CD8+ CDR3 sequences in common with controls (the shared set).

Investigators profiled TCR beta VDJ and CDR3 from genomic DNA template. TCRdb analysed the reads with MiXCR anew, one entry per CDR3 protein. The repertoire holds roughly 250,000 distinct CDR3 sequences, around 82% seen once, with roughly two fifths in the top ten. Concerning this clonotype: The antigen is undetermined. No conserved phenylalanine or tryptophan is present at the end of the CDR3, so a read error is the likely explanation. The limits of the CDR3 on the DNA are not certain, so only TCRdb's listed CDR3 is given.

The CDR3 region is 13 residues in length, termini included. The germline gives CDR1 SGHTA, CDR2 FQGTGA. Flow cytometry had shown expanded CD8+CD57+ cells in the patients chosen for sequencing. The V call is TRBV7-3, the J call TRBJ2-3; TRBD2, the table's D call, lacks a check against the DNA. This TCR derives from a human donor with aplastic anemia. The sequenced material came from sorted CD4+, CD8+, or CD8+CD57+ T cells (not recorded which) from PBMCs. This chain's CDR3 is CASSYGGSGTNDY.